This entry describes one T cell receptor beta chain. Its antigen is unidentified. These data belong to a study of CD8+CD57+ T cells in acquired aplastic anemia. Study-wide context: About 9.8 million reads, on average, were obtained for CD4+ cells from healthy donors.

TCR beta VDJ and CDR3 were profiled, and genomic DNA was the template. TCRdb passed the reads through MiXCR, listing each CDR3 protein once. The sample comprises some 190,000 distinct CDR3 sequences, roughly half of which are singletons, and approximately 16% rests with the top ten. The CDR3 covers 14 residues. The V gene end was trimmed by 3 bases and the J gene end by 7 bases; junction bases not matched to a gene: 4. Germline assignment: CDR1 SGHRS and CDR2 YFSETQ. Findings and caveats of the study: Significant differences in CD8+ Simpson's diversity were not observed between patients and controls. Overlapping CD8+ CDR3 repertoires of patients and controls contained roughly 27 shared sequences.

The V gene is TRBV5-1, the J gene TRBJ1-6, with 7 bases aligning to TRBD1. The clonotype was recovered from a human donor in good health, serving as a control. Sample: sorted CD4+, CD8+, or CD8+CD57+ T cells (not recorded which) from PBMCs. The CDR3 DNA follows: TGCGCCAGCAGCTACGAAGGGGGCAATTCACCCCTCCACTTT. Amino acid sequence: CASSYEGGNSPLHF.